This TCR beta chain was captured in a study of blood T cell repertoires in COVID-19. Looking at the study overall: Donors in the United States, Italy and Spain gave samples during acute or convalescent COVID-19. T cells, B-cell-depleted T cells, or PBMCs provided the cDNA or gDNA that served as material.

Original processing methods: Estimation of nucleated cell counts was performed using reference gene primer amplification. This table comes from immunoSEQ multiplex PCR, and its TCRdb copy is limited to in-frame clones, with some not included. V and J calls and clone size are copied from that table; D and trimming were computed from the DNA. This sample has roughly 200,000 clones, with roughly 78% found just once. Trimming took off 5 bases at V and 5 bases at J, with 18 bases between the two ends. This CDR3 is built from 15 residues. The germline V gene encodes CDR1 SEHNR and CDR2 FQNEAQ (reference sequence).

The source of this sequence is an elderly woman with active or convalescent COVID-19. This chain uses TRBV7-9 with TRBJ1-1; D possibly corresponds to TRBD1 (5 bases). The sample consisted of peripheral blood. Here the CDR3 reads CASSTPDPRGTEAFF. The DNA for the CDR3 is TGTGCCAGCAGCACACCGGACCCTCGGGGGACTGAAGCTTTCTTT.